The 27 T cell receptor beta chains below were found in one sample sequenced in a study of early T cells in non-severe SARS-CoV-2 infection. TCRdb reanalysed the 5' RACE reads using MiXCR and keeps one entry per CDR3 protein. Here the sample spans about 100,000 distinct CDR3 sequences, over 10% being singletons. Material: whole blood. The receptors shown here come from an adult who was a healthcare worker with PCR-confirmed SARS-CoV-2 infection or an uninfected control (not recorded which).

This clonotype occurred many times. J is TRBJ2-1 and V is TRBV11-2; 7 bases line up with TRBD1. Looked up from germline, CDR1 is SGHAT and CDR2 is FQNNGV. V lost 5 bases, J lost 6 bases, and 1 base stayed unmatched. CDR3 length equals 12 residues. CDR3 protein: CASSRTGNEQFF. CDR3 nucleotides: TGTGCCAGCAGCCGGACAGGCAATGAGCAGTTCTTC.

This chain joins TRBV6-6 and TRBJ2-7, with D perhaps TRBD2 (6 bases). The CDR3 length is 14 residues. Per the germline V gene, CDR1 is MNHNY and CDR2 is SVGAGI (reference sequence). The germline V and J ends were trimmed by 4 bases and 5 bases, with 15 bases remaining between them. CDR3 sequence reads: CASSSRLGPHEQYF. The CDR3 bases are TGTGCCAGCAGTTCTCGACTAGGTCCCCACGAGCAGTACTTC.

CDR3 in DNA: TGTGCCAGCAGTATCGTCCGGCGCGCGGGCAATCAGCCCCAGCATTTT. It yields the protein CASSIVRRAGNQPQHF. The rearrangement joins TRBV28 to TRBJ1-5; D gene ambiguous. Germline loops: CDR1 MDHEN, CDR2 SYDVKM. V was shortened by 5 bases and J by 2 bases, with 16 bases between the two germline ends. This CDR3 region has 16 residues.

The rearrangement links TRBV6-2 or TRBV6-3 to TRBJ2-7, with D maybe TRBD2 (5 bases). V lost 7 bases, J lost 5 bases, and 12 bases lay in between. Germline V gene data show CDR1 as MNHEY and CDR2 as SVGEGT. This CDR3 comprises 12 residues. The CDR3 DNA is TGTGCCAGCACCCACTCGGGGAACGAGCAGTACTTC. It translates to CASTHSGNEQYF.

This clonotype was picked up many times. V gene TRBV7-9 combines with J gene TRBJ2-3, with TRBD2 matching over 8 bases. The V gene's germline CDR1 is SEHNR and CDR2 FQNEAQ (reference sequence). Trimming at V came to 5 bases and at J to 4 bases, leaving 5 bases not matched to a gene. The CDR3 has 14 residues. CDR3: CASSPRGGPDTQYF. CDR3 bases: TGTGCCAGCAGCCCTCGCGGGGGGCCAGATACGCAGTATTTT.

CDR3 residues: CASSLGGGHLFF. DNA for the CDR3: TGTGCCAGCAGCTTAGGGGGGGGCCACCTGTTTTTT. The J gene is TRBJ1-4, the V gene TRBV7-2, with D possibly matching TRBD1 (6 bases). Germline V gene lookup returns CDR1 SGHTA and CDR2 FQGNSA. V was trimmed by 1 base and J by 14 bases, leaving 11 bases between them. The CDR3 length is 12 residues. The full variable domain, completed using reference TRBV7-2 and TRBJ1-4, is GAGVSQSPSNKVTEKGKDVELRCDPISGHTALYWYRQSLGQGLEFLIYFQGNSAPDKSGLPSDRFSAERTGGSVSTLTIQRTQQEDSAVYLCASSLGGGHLFFGSGTQLSVL.

This clonotype was observed many times. This sequence joins TRBV6-1 and TRBJ2-7; a possible D gene is TRBD1 (6 bases). With 6 bases removed from V and 4 bases from J, the gap between germline ends came to 16 bases. The CDR3 runs to 14 residues. Germline V gene lookup returns CDR1 MNHNS and CDR2 SASEGT. This CDR3 is CASSPTGWVYEQYF. The CDR3 nucleotides are TGTGCCAGCAGCCCTACAGGGTGGGTTTACGAGCAGTACTTC.

On this clonotype: One base away lies a much larger clone, so this may be a sequencing read error. The genes are TRBV30 and TRBJ1-5; D gene uncertain. Per germline, CDR1 GTSNPN and CDR2 SVGIG (reference sequence). The CDR3 is made up of 14 amino acids. DNA of the CDR3: TGTGCCTGGGGTGTATCGGGTTACAATCAGCCCCAGCATTTT. Amino acid sequence: CAWGVSGYNQPQHF. Full variable domain (rest looked up from reference TRBV30 and TRBJ1-5): SQTIHQWPATLVQPVGSPLSLECTVEGTSNPNLYWYRQAAGRGLQLLFYSVGIGQISSEVPQNLSASRPQDRQFILSSKKLLLSDSGFYLCAWGVSGYNQPQHFGDGTRLSIL.

There are many counts of this clonotype. The J gene is TRBJ2-3, the V gene TRBV6-1, with TRBD1 matching 7 bases. The ends lost 7 bases at V and 0 bases at J; junction bases unmatched: 4. The CDR3 contains 14 residues. Germline assignment: CDR1 MNHNS and CDR2 SASEGT. The CDR3 is CASIPTGSTDTQYF. The CDR3 DNA reads as TGTGCCAGCATCCCGACAGGGAGCACAGATACGCAGTATTTT.

The CDR3 sequence: CASTHRFPYEQYF. The DNA of the CDR3 is TGCGCCAGCACCCATCGTTTTCCCTACGAGCAGTACTTC. The chain carries TRBV23-1 and TRBJ2-7, with D uncertain. TRBV23-1 is labeled an ORF, and its function is uncertain. V was cut by 7 bases and J by 2 bases, with 12 bases left in between. This CDR3 region has 13 residues.

This clonotype was observed a few times. V and J are TRBV20-1 and TRBJ1-1, with D possibly matching TRBD1 (5 bases). This CDR3 spans 14 amino acids. From germline, CDR1 is DFQATT and CDR2 SNEGSKA (reference sequence). Here the CDR3 reads CSRNAGRGNTEAFF. The CDR3 DNA reads as TGCAGCAGAAACGCAGGGAGGGGGAACACTGAAGCTTTCTTT.

This clonotype was detected only a few times. The chain couples TRBV4-3 to TRBJ2-7; D is possibly TRBD1 (6 bases). Germline V gene data show CDR1 as LGHNA and CDR2 as YSLEER. Deletions cut 2 bases from V and 3 bases from J, with 11 bases between. CDR3 length: 14 amino acids. In DNA form, the CDR3 reads TGCGCCAGCAGCCAAAAAACAGGGAGCTACGAGCAGTACTTC. This sequence encodes CASSQKTGSYEQYF.

This clonotype was seen more than once but under ten times. The chain employs TRBV6-2 or TRBV6-3 and TRBJ1-1; perhaps TRBD1 as D (5 bases). Between the trimmed V and J ends, which lost 9 bases and 3 bases, there was a span of 17 bases. This CDR3 has 14 residues. Germline assignment: CDR1 MNHEY and CDR2 SVGEGT. The CDR3 loop is CASLDPFRDTEAFF. The DNA for the CDR3 is TGTGCCAGTCTCGACCCCTTCAGGGACACTGAAGCTTTCTTT.

The sample holds many counts of this clonotype. The chain links TRBV7-9 to TRBJ2-5; no definite D call. Trimming took off 1 base at V and 5 bases at J, with 5 bases between the two ends. Germline CDR1 is SEHNR and CDR2 is FQNEAQ (reference sequence). CDR3 length equals 12 residues. CDR3 bases: TGTGCCAGCAGCTTAGTCGGGGAGACCCAGTACTTC. It encodes CASSLVGETQYF. The full variable domain, completed using reference TRBV7-9 and TRBJ2-5, is DTGVSQNPRHKITKRGQNVTFRCDPISEHNRLYWYRQTLGQGPEFLTYFQNEAQLEKSRLLSDRFSAERPKGSFSTLEIQRTEQGDSAMYLCASSLVGETQYFGPGTRLLVL.

In its sample, this clonotype was seen many times. The chain is built from TRBV7-9 and TRBJ1-5; D call uncertain. Trimming shortened V by 2 bases and J by 0 bases, and 8 bases separated the two germline ends. Germline V CDR1 and CDR2: SEHNR, FQNEAQ (reference sequence). This CDR3 has 15 residues. The CDR3 region is CASSLSGDSNQPQHF. For the CDR3, the DNA is TGTGCCAGCAGCTTATCGGGAGATAGCAATCAGCCCCAGCATTTT.

This clonotype was detected ten times or more. The rearrangement joins TRBV7-2 to TRBJ2-1; 9 bases align to TRBD2. CDR1 SGHTA and CDR2 FQGNSA come from the germline V gene. With 1 base clipped from V and 5 bases from J, the junction kept 9 bases outside the gene matches. CDR3 length equals 17 residues. Written as DNA, the CDR3 is TGTGCCAGCAGCTTAGTAGGCGGGAGGGCCTTACACAATGAGCAGTTCTTC. Its translation: CASSLVGGRALHNEQFF.

The gene calls are TRBV28 and TRBJ2-7, with 10 bases lining up with TRBD1. The germline CDR1 and CDR2 sequences are MDHEN and SYDVKM. The CDR3 is 14 amino acids. Trimming took 6 bases from V and 1 from J; bases not matched to a gene: 3. CDR3 amino acids: CASSGTGVSYEQYF. CDR3 nucleotides: TGTGCCAGCAGCGGGACAGGGGTGTCCTACGAGCAGTACTTC.

This clonotype has only a few counts. The CDR3 loop is CSASPSGSDTQYF. DNA for the CDR3: TGCAGTGCTAGCCCAAGCGGGTCAGATACGCAGTATTTT. The chain has TRBV20-1 and TRBJ2-3; a weak D match, TRBD2 (6 bases). The CDR3 extends over 13 amino acids. V shed 3 bases and J shed 4 bases, with 11 bases lying between them. Germline lookup yields CDR1 DFQATT and CDR2 SNEGSKA (reference sequence).

The table lists this clonotype with many counts. V gene TRBV28 combines with J gene TRBJ1-2; D is possibly TRBD1 (5 bases). Germline CDR1 MDHEN, CDR2 SYDVKM. The CDR3 runs to 12 residues. The V gene lost 3 bases and the J gene lost 7 bases, with 9 bases spanning the gap. CDR3 protein: CASSFGGSGYTF. CDR3 sequence (DNA): TGTGCCAGCAGTTTTGGGGGAAGTGGCTACACCTTC.

The chain joins TRBV14 to TRBJ2-3; 9 bases align to TRBD2. V gave up 0 bases and J gave up 3 bases; unmatched junction bases: 7. Germline assignment: CDR1 SGHDN and CDR2 FVKESK. This CDR3 has 17 amino acids. The CDR3 coding sequence is TGTGCCAGCAGCCAAGATCCGCGGACTAGCGTTACAGATACGCAGTATTTT. Amino acids: CASSQDPRTSVTDTQYF.

The V and J genes are TRBV20-1 and TRBJ2-5; 8 bases map to TRBD1. V dropped 5 bases and J dropped 0; count of bases not matched to a gene: 5. Germline-derived CDR1 and CDR2 are DFQATT and SNEGSKA (reference sequence). The CDR3 spans 14 residues. DNA for the CDR3: TGCAGTGCTCCGACAGGGGATTACCAAGAGACCCAGTACTTC. Translating it yields CSAPTGDYQETQYF.

The chain uses TRBV6-2 or TRBV6-3 and TRBJ2-3; no clear D. Germline CDR1 MNHEY, CDR2 SVGEGT. The CDR3 length is 14 residues. V was cut by 2 bases and J by 3 bases, with 9 bases left in between. CDR3 amino acids: CASSYAIRTDTQYF. The CDR3, as DNA: TGTGCCAGCAGTTACGCAATTAGAACAGATACGCAGTATTTT.

This clonotype has just a few counts. V gene TRBV19 combines with J gene TRBJ1-2; the D gene is possibly TRBD1 (5 bases). Trimming stripped 5 bases from V and 1 base from J, with 14 bases between. The CDR3 is 15 residues long. From germline, CDR1 is LNHDA and CDR2 SQIVND (reference sequence). CDR3 nucleotides: TGTGCCAGTAGTTCCCGCGGGGCCGATAACTATGGCTACACCTTC. Translated, it gives CASSSRGADNYGYTF.

The J gene is TRBJ2-3, the V gene TRBV10-1; no reliable D call. Germline assignment: CDR1 WNHNN and CDR2 SYGVQD (reference sequence). V shed 3 bases and J shed 14 bases, with 18 bases lying between them. There are 13 residues in the CDR3. The CDR3, as DNA: TGCGCCAGCAGTGATCCGTCGCAGAAGTCTACGTATTTT. Its translation: CASSDPSQKSTYF.

The chain carries TRBV10-3 and TRBJ2-5; D not certain. From germline, CDR1 is ENHRY and CDR2 SYGVKD. The CDR3 totals 12 residues. V lost 8 bases, J lost 0 bases, and 7 bases lay in between. In DNA, the CDR3 is TGTGCCATCTCCCCAGACCAAGAGACCCAGTACTTC. Translation gives CAISPDQETQYF.

This clonotype has at least ten counts. The rearrangement joins TRBV11-2 to TRBJ2-7; 8 bases match TRBD1. Germline V gene data show CDR1 as SGHAT and CDR2 as FQNNGV. Trimming took 2 bases from V and 4 from J; bases not matched to a gene: 10. The CDR3 loop spans 16 amino acids. The CDR3 DNA reads TGTGCCAGCAGCTTATACAAAGGACAGGGCCGATACGAGCAGTACTTC. As protein: CASSLYKGQGRYEQYF. Filled out from reference TRBV11-2 and TRBJ2-7, the complete variable domain reads EAGVAQSPRYKIIEKRQSVAFWCNPISGHATLYWYQQILGQGPKLLIQFQNNGVVDDSQLPKDRFSAERLKGVDSTLKIQPAKLEDSAVYLCASSLYKGQGRYEQYFGPGTRLTVT.

This chain joins TRBV28 and TRBJ2-7, with 7 bases fitting TRBD2. CDR1 and CDR2 (germline): MDHEN, SYDVKM. The CDR3 consists of 14 residues. Trimming removed 8 bases from V and 1 base from J; junction bases left unmatched: 8. The CDR3 region has the DNA TGTGCCAGCCGTACTAGCGCTTTTTCCTACGAGCAGTACTTC. It specifies CASRTSAFSYEQYF.